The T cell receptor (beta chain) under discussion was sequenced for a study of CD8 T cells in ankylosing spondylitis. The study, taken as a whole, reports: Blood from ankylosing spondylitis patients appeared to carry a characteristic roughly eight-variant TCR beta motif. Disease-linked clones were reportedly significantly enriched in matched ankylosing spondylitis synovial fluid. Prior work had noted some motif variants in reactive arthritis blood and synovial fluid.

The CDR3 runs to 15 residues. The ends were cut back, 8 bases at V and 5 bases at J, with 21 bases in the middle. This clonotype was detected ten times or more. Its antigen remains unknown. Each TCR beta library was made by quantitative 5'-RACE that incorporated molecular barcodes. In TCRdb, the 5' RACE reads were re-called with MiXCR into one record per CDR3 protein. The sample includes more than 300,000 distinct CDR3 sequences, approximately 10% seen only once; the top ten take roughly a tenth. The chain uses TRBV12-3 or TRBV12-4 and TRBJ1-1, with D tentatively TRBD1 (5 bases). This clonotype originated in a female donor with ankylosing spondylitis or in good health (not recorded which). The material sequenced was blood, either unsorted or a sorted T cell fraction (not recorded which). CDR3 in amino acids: CASGFLGRRETEAFF. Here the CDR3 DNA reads TGTGCCAGCGGATTCCTGGGGCGGAGGGAAACTGAAGCTTTCTTT.